A selection of T cell receptor beta chains follows, all from one sample in a study of blood T cell repertoires in COVID-19. Sequencing was performed with immunoSEQ multiplex PCR; in TCRdb, only in-frame clones are kept and a portion is missing. The table has about 210,000 clones, 70% to 90% seen once. Sample: PBMCs or T cells enriched from blood (not recorded which). The receptor source for this set is a man in his forties who had recovered from COVID-19. CDR3s leave out the opening cysteine and the closing phenylalanine or tryptophan.

V gene	J gene	CDR3 protein
TRBV7-3	TRBJ2-1	ASSKLAASRSEQF
TRBV11-2	TRBJ2-3	ASSLAPGTGIQRQY
TRBV29-1	TRBJ1-2	SVEEPRTGGGYYGYT
TRBV4-1	TRBJ1-2	ASSQAGTNYGYT
TRBV3-1/TRBV3-2	TRBJ2-7	ASSPTLARSSSYEQY
TRBV5-1	TRBJ1-1	ASSLSGSATEAF
TRBV19	TRBJ2-3	ASSPATSGTDTQY
TRBV6-1	TRBJ1-5	ASRYGTDSNQPQH
TRBV20-1	TRBJ2-5	SASRGHEETQY
TRBV7-9	TRBJ2-7	ASRDRAHEQY
TRBV19	TRBJ1-6	ASSTQGKGGSPLH
TRBV5-1	TRBJ2-5	ASSLETPKKTQY
TRBV19	TRBJ1-5	ASSDETRRGGNQPQH
TRBV6-1	TRBJ1-3	ASSGTGGSSGNTIY
TRBV21-1	TRBJ2-7	ASSKAGGGSLHEQY
TRBV27	TRBJ1-5	ASSLPPSSQPQH
TRBV12-3/TRBV12-4	TRBJ1-1	ASSLGKGRAF
TRBV19	TRBJ1-5	ASSLTGGNQPQH
TRBV27	TRBJ2-2	ASSPYTRTGELF
TRBV5-4	TRBJ2-1	ASSSSSNEQF
TRBV7-3	TRBJ2-1	ASSSSGGEQF
TRBV6-5	TRBJ1-3	ASSYRRDRAEDTIY
TRBV14	TRBJ2-1	ASSQPGTDQVGQF
TRBV2	TRBJ1-2	ASSRTANYGYT
TRBV30	TRBJ1-3	AWSPRGQGRNTIY
TRBV12-5	TRBJ1-1	ASGPGGDTEAF
TRBV5-1	TRBJ1-2	ASSPRQGLAYGYT
TRBV18	TRBJ2-7	ASSPPHGGGAHEQY
TRBV30	TRBJ1-1	AWSRMERTEAF
TRBV5-1	TRBJ1-1	ASRRTGNTEAF
TRBV19	TRBJ1-1	ASSIGVLGIV
TRBV19	TRBJ2-1	ASSPPGRANNEQF